This TCR beta chain is drawn from a study of control samples from healthy donors and cancer patients (dated by TCRdb to 2020 to 2021). The CDR3, cysteine through phenylalanine, is 18 amino acids long. Left in the record is the CDR3 DNA by itself, 54 bases read in frame from the first base. Of note for this clone: There is no known antigen for this receptor. No per-base quality is available; no much larger clone lies one base away.

Library preparation employed the immunoSEQ multiplex PCR assay. As stored in TCRdb, this immuneACCESS dataset retains in-frame rearrangements with V and J assigned. A fraction of the clones does not appear; measured against another copy, unresolved V genes explain less than half of the discrepancy, and the remainder lacks a known reason. The sample table lists 60,000 to 75,000 clones, over 85% of them with a count of one. The leading ten clones occupy about 6% of the sample. This chain joins TRBV12-2 to TRBJ1-1. TRBV12-2 is annotated as a pseudogene. This receptor was identified in a man aged 60 to 75 with colorectal cancer. The sample comprised PBMCs. CDR3 region: CASRPLLRGPAMNTEAFF. The nucleotide sequence reads TGTGCAAGTCGCCCCCTGCTCCGGGGCCCTGCGATGAACACTGAAGCTTTCTTT.